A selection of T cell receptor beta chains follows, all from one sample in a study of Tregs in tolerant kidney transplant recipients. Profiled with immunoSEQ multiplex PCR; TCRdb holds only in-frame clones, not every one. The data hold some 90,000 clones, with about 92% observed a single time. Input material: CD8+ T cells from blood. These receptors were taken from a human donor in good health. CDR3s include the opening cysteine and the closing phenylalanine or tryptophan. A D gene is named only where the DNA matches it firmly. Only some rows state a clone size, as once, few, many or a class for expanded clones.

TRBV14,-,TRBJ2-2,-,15,TGTGCCAGCAGCCAGTTCGGTTCGAACACCGGGGAGCTGTTTTTT,CASSQFGSNTGELFF
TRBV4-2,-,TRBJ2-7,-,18,TGTGCCAGCAGCCAAGGGGGCCCCCCCGGGACATTAACCTACGAGCAGTACTTC,CASSQGGPPGTLTYEQYF
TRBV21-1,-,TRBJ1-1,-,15,TGTGCCAGCAGCGGCCAGGGACAGGGGGACACTGAAGCTTTCTTT,CASSGQGQGDTEAFF
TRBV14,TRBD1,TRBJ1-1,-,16,TGTGCCAGCAGCCAGTCCCCGGGACAGAAGAACACTGAAGCTTTCTTT,CASSQSPGQKNTEAFF
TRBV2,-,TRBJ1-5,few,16,TGTGCCAGCAGTGAAGTCGAATCCCATAGCAATCAGCCCCAGCATTTT,CASSEVESHSNQPQHF
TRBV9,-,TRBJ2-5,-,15,TGTGCCAGCAGCCCAATCGGGGGTACGGGGGAGACCCAGTACTTC,CASSPIGGTGETQYF
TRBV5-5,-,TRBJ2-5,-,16,TGTGCCAGCAGCCCGTCGAAGGGATTAGAAAGGGAGACCCAGTACTTC,CASSPSKGLERETQYF
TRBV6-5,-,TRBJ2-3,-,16,TGTGCCAGCAGTTACTCACAGGGAGTAGGCACAGATACGCAGTATTTT,CASSYSQGVGTDTQYF
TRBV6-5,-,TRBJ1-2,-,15,TGTGCCAGCAGACTCACGGACACGATTAACTATGGCTACACCTTC,CASRLTDTINYGYTF
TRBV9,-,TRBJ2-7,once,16,TGTGCCAGCAGCGTAGGCGGCGGATACGAACTCCACGAGCAGTACTTC,CASSVGGGYELHEQYF
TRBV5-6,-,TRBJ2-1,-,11,TGTGCCAGCAGCTTCGGGGATGAGCAGTTCTTC,CASSFGDEQFF
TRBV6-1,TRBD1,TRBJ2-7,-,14,TGTGCCAGCAGTCTTCCGGGACAGTACTACGAGCAGTACTTC,CASSLPGQYYEQYF
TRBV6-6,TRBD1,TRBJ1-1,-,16,TGTGCCAGCAGTTGGGGACAGGGTCTGGTGAACACTGAAGCTTTCTTT,CASSWGQGLVNTEAFF
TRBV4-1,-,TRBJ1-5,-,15,TGCGCCAGCAGCCGCGGACCGTCTAGCAATCAGCCCCAGCATTTT,CASSRGPSSNQPQHF
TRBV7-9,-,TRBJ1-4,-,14,TGTGCCAGCAGCCCCGGGCGGGTTTATGAAAAACTGTTTTTT,CASSPGRVYEKLFF
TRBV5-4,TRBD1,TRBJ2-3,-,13,TGTGCCAGCAGCTGGGACAGACCGGATACGCAGTATTTT,CASSWDRPDTQYF
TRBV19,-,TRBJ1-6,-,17,TGTGCCAGTAGTATAGCGGAGGGTCCCAGGTATAATTCACCCCTCCACTTT,CASSIAEGPRYNSPLHF
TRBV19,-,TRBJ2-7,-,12,TGTGCCAGTAGTATAGCCGGCTACGAGCAGTACTTC,CASSIAGYEQYF
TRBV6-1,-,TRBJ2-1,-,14,TGTGCCAGCAGTGACGTTGGGGGGTGGGATGAGCAGTTCTTC,CASSDVGGWDEQFF
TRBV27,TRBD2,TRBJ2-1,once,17,TGTGCCAGCAGTTTACTGGGAGCGGGGGGGCCGGTCCCTGAGCAGTTCTTC,CASSLLGAGGPVPEQFF
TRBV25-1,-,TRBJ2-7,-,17,TGTGCCAGCAGTGAGACCCACGGTGTAGGGATTGACTACGAGCAGTACTTC,CASSETHGVGIDYEQYF
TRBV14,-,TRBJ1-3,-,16,TGTGCCAGCAGCCAAGATTCGAAGGGACACTGGAACACCATATATTTT,CASSQDSKGHWNTIYF
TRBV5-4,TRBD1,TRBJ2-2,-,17,TGTGCCAGCAGCCAAGCATCGGGACAGGGGTCAAGCGGGGAGCTGTTTTTT,CASSQASGQGSSGELFF
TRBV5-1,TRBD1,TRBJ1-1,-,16,TGCGCCAGCAGCTTGGTTCAATACAGGGGAAGCACTGAAGCTTTCTTT,CASSLVQYRGSTEAFF
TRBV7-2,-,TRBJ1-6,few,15,TGTGCCAGCAGCTCGTACGTGGGGAGGTTCGTGCCCCTCCACTTT,CASSSYVGRFVPLHF
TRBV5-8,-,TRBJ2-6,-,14,TGTGCCAGCATCTCTCGAACGGGGGCCAACGTCCTGACTTTC,CASISRTGANVLTF
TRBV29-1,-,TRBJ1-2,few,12,TGCAGCGTTGAAGACAATAACTATGGCTACACCTTC,CSVEDNNYGYTF
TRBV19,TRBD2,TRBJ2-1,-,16,TGTGCCAGTAGTCTACCCCCAGGGCGGGGGAACAATGAGCAGTTCTTC,CASSLPPGRGNNEQFF
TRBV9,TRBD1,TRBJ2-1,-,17,TGTGCCAGCAGCGTAGACGGGACAGGGGGAATCATCGGTGAGCAGTTCTTC,CASSVDGTGGIIGEQFF
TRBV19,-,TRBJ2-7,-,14,TGTGCCAGTAGTATAGGCCCTGGGCATAACGAGCAGTACTTC,CASSIGPGHNEQYF
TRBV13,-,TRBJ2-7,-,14,TGTGCCAGCAGCTTAGGCGACGGACTATACGAGCAGTACTTC,CASSLGDGLYEQYF
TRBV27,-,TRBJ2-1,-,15,TGTGCCAGCAGTTTATCTCCTAGGCCCTACAATGAGCAGTTCTTC,CASSLSPRPYNEQFF
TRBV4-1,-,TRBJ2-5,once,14,TGCGCCAGCAGCCAAGGTTATGGAGAAGAGACCCAGTACTTC,CASSQGYGEETQYF
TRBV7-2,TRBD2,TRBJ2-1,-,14,TGTGCCAGCGCCCCCCGGGGGGGGAACAATGAGCAGTTCTTC,CASAPRGGNNEQFF
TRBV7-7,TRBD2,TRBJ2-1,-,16,TGTGCTAGCAGCTTAAAGGGACTAGCGCTATACAATGAGCAGTTCTTC,CASSLKGLALYNEQFF
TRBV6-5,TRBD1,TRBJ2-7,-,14,TGTGCCAGCAGTTATGGCCAGGGGGTGGGCGAGCAGTACTTC,CASSYGQGVGEQYF
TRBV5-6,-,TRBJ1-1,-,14,TGTGCCAGCAGCTTGATTAAGGGGAACACTGAAGCTTTCTTT,CASSLIKGNTEAFF
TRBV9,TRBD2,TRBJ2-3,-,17,TGTGCCAGCAGCGTACCGATGCGGGGGGCTAGCACAGATACGCAGTATTTT,CASSVPMRGASTDTQYF
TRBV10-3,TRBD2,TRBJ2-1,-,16,TGTGCCATCAGTGAGTTCCGAGCGGGAAAATACAATGAGCAGTTCTTC,CAISEFRAGKYNEQFF